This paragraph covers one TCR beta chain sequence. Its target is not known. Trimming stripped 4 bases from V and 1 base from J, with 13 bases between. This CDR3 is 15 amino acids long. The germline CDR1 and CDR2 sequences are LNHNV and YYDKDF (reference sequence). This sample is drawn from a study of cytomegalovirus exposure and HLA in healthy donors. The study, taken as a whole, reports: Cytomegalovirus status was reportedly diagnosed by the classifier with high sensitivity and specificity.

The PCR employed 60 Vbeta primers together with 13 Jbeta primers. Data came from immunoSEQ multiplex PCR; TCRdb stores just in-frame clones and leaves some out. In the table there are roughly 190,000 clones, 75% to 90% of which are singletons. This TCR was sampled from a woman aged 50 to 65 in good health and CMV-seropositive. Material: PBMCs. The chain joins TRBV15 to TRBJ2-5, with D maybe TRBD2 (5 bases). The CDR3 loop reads CATSTHAGIQETQYF. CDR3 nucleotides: TGTGCCACCAGCACTCACGCGGGCATCCAAGAGACCCAGTACTTC.